This is a list of T cell receptor beta chains from one sample in a study of OX40 agonist ivuxolimab in advanced cancers. The protocol was immunoSEQ multiplex PCR, while the TCRdb copy is restricted to in-frame clones and leaves out a portion. The table lists over 55,000 clones, approximately 90% of them singletons. This specimen was CD4+ or CD8+ T cells sorted from blood, taken in a trial of the OX40 agonist ivuxolimab. These receptors all stem from an adult with an advanced solid tumor such as melanoma, head and neck, liver or kidney cancer. CDR3s include the opening cysteine and the closing phenylalanine or tryptophan. Each record gives: D gene, V gene, J gene, clone size, CDR3 protein, CDR3 DNA. The D gene is left open where the match is weak. A clone size is listed for some rows: how often the clone was seen (once, few, many), or a class if it is expanded.

D: TRBD1; V: TRBV4-1; J: TRBJ2-1; size: .; CDR3: CASSRTGTAISYNEQFF; DNA: TGCGCCAGCAGCCGAACCGGGACAGCTATATCCTACAATGAGCAGTTCTTC
D: .; V: TRBV7-8; J: TRBJ2-5; size: once; CDR3: CASRGVDLLGETQYF; DNA: TGTGCCAGCAGGGGGGTCGACCTTTTAGGAGAGACCCAGTACTTC
D: .; V: TRBV29-1; J: TRBJ2-2; size: .; CDR3: CGGADTGELFF; DNA: TGCGGGGGAGCGGACACCGGGGAGCTGTTTTTT
D: .; V: TRBV19; J: TRBJ2-1; size: .; CDR3: CASREGVGVEQFF; DNA: TGTGCCAGTAGGGAAGGGGTCGGGGTCGAGCAGTTCTTC
D: .; V: TRBV6-5; J: TRBJ1-5; size: .; CDR3: CASSFTGVHQPQHF; DNA: TGTGCCAGCAGTTTCACCGGGGTCCATCAGCCCCAGCATTTT
D: TRBD2; V: TRBV10-1; J: TRBJ2-1; size: .; CDR3: CASSDTGTSGGEGSYNEQFF; DNA: TGCGCCAGCAGTGACACCGGGACTAGCGGGGGTGAAGGCTCCTACAATGAGCAGTTCTTC
D: .; V: TRBV5-4; J: TRBJ2-1; size: .; CDR3: CASSLELYNEQFF; DNA: TGTGCCAGCAGCTTAGAGTTATACAATGAGCAGTTCTTC
D: .; V: TRBV28; J: TRBJ1-2; size: .; CDR3: CASSSGPNYGYTF; DNA: TGTGCCAGCAGCTCAGGGCCTAACTATGGCTACACCTTC
D: TRBD1; V: TRBV28; J: TRBJ2-3; size: .; CDR3: CASGTGGLKNLGTDTQYF; DNA: TGTGCCAGCGGGACAGGGGGACTGAAGAACCTGGGCACAGATACGCAGTATTTT
D: .; V: TRBV29-1; J: TRBJ2-2; size: .; CDR3: CSVAPHGQNTGELFF; DNA: TGCAGCGTGGCTCCCCATGGACAGAACACCGGGGAGCTGTTTTTT
D: TRBD2; V: TRBV27; J: TRBJ2-3; size: .; CDR3: CASKKLAGGYVDTDTQYF; DNA: TGTGCCAGCAAAAAACTAGCGGGGGGGTATGTAGACACAGATACGCAGTATTTT
D: .; V: TRBV18; J: TRBJ1-2; size: .; CDR3: CASSPDSNYGYTF; DNA: TGTGCCAGCTCACCTGACAGTAACTATGGCTACACCTTC